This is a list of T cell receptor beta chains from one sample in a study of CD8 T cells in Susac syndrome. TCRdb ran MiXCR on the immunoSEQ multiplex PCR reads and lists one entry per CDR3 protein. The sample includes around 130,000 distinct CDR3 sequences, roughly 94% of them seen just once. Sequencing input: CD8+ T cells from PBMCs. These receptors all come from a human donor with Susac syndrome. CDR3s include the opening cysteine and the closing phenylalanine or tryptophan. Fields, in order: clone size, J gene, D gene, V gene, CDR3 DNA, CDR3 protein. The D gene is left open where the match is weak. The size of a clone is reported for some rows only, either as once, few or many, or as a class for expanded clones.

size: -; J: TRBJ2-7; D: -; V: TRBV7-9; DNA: TGTGCCAGCAGCAAGAACAGGGAAAAGGGGGTCTACGAGCAGTACTTC; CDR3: CASSKNREKGVYEQYF
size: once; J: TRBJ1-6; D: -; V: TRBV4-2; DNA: TGTGCCAGCAGCCAAGTTTCCGGGAGGGTAGATAATTCACCCCTCCACTTT; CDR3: CASSQVSGRVDNSPLHF
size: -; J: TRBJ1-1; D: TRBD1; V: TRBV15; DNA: TGTGCCACCAGCAGCTCCGGGACAGGGGACACTGAAGCTTTCTTT; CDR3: CATSSSGTGDTEAFF
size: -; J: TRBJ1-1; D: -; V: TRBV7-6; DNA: TGTGCCAGCAGCGTGAGTGTGGGGAACACTGAAGCTTTCTTT; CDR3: CASSVSVGNTEAFF
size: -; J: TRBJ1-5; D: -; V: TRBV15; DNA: TGTGCCACCAGCAGAGAGGAAAGGGGCAATCAGCCCCAGCATTTT; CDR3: CATSREERGNQPQHF
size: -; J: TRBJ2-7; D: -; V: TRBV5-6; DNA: TGTGCCAGCAGCTTGGTAACAGCCTACGAGCAGTACTTC; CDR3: CASSLVTAYEQYF
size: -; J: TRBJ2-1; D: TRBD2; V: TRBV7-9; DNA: TGTGCCAGCAACGCGGGGGGAATTCGCAATGAGCAGTTCTTC; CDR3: CASNAGGIRNEQFF
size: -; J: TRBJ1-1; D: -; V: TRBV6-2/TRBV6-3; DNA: TGTGCCAGCAGTTACTCGGGGGGGCGCACTGAAGCTTTCTTT; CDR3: CASSYSGGRTEAFF
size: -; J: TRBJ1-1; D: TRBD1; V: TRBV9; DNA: TGTGCCAGCAGCGTAGGGGGACAGATGAACACTGAAGCTTTCTTT; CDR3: CASSVGGQMNTEAFF
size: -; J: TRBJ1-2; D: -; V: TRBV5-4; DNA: TGTGCCAGCAGCCAACCCATCAACGGAGATGGCTACACCTTC; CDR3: CASSQPINGDGYTF
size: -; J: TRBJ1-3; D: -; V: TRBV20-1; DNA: TGCAGTGCTAGAGAATGGGACACCGGGAGTGGAAACACCATATATTTT; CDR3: CSAREWDTGSGNTIYF
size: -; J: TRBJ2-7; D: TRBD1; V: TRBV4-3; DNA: TGCGCCAGCAGCCCCGGGACAGGGACCTCCGAGCAGTACTTC; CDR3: CASSPGTGTSEQYF
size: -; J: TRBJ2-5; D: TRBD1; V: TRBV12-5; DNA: TGTGCTAGTGGTTTGGGCCGGGACAGGGAAGAAGAGACCCAGTACTTC; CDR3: CASGLGRDREEETQYF
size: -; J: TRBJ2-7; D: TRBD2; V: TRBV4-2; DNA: TGTGCCAGCAGCCAGGCAGCCGGGACTAGTTCCTACGAGCAGTACTTC; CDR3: CASSQAAGTSSYEQYF
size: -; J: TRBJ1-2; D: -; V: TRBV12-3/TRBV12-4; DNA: TGTGCCAGCAGTTTAGGGGGGAGTAGTGGCTACACCTTC; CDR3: CASSLGGSSGYTF
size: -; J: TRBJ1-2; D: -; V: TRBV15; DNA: TGTGCCACCAGCAGAGATAGGGGGGGACCCACTAACTATGGCTACACCTTC; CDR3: CATSRDRGGPTNYGYTF
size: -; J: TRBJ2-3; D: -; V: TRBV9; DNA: TGTGCCAGCAGGCAACAGGGAACAGATACGCAGTATTTT; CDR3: CASRQQGTDTQYF
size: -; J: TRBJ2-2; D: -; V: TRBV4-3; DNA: TGCGCCAGCAGCCAAGAGGGCGGGGAGCTGTTTTTT; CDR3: CASSQEGGELFF
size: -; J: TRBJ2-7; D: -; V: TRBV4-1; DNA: TGCGCCAGCAGCCAAGATTCGGTAGCGGTATCCTACGAGCAGTACTTC; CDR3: CASSQDSVAVSYEQYF
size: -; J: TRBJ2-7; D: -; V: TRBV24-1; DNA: TGTGCCACCAGTGAAACAACGGACGAGCAGTACTTC; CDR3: CATSETTDEQYF
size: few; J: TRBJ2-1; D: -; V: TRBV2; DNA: TGTGCCAGCAGTGAAGGCAGCTACAATGAGCAGTTCTTC; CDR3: CASSEGSYNEQFF
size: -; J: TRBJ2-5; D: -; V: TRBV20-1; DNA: TGCAGTGCTTGGCGGGACTTCGGGGAGACCCAGTACTTC; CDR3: CSAWRDFGETQYF
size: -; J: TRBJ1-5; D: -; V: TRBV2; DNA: TGTGCCAGCAGTGAACACAGCCATCAGCCCCAGCATTTT; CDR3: CASSEHSHQPQHF